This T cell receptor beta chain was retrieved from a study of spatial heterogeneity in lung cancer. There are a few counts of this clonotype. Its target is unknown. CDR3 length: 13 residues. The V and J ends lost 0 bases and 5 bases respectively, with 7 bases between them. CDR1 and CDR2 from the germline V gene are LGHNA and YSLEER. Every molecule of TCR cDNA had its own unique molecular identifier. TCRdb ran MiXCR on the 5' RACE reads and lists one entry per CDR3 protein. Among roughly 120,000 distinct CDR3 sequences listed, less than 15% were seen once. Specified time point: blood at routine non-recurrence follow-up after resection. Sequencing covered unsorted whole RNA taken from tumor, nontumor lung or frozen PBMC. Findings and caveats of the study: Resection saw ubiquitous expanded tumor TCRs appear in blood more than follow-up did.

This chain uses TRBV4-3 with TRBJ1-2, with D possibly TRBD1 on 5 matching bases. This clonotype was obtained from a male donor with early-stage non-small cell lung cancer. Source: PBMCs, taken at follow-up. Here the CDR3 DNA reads TGCGCCAGCAGCCAAGAGGAGGGGTATGGCTACACCTTC. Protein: CASSQEEGYGYTF.